Listed here are 18 T cell receptor beta chains from one sample, sequenced in a study of Ad26.COV2.S vaccination and SARS-CoV-2 variants. The treatment: some 20 received Ad26.COV2.S at low or high dose, single or two shots; five or six received placebo; per-sample allocation not given. Specimens were obtained on day 63 following the first vaccine or placebo injection. The method was immunoSEQ multiplex PCR; TCRdb's version includes in-frame clones alone and lacks a portion of them. Here the sample spans 200,000 to 300,000 clones, roughly 90% being singletons. The source material was peripheral blood, sampled in a trial of Ad26.COV2.S vaccine versus placebo. Receptors originate from a person between 18 and 65 years old who received the Ad26.COV2.S COVID-19 vaccine or a placebo.

A single count supports this clone. The rearrangement uses TRBV27 and TRBJ1-6, with D maybe TRBD1 (5 bases). Trimming took 6 bases from V and 9 from J, leaving 12 bases between them. The CDR3 consists of 13 residues. Germline V lookup: CDR1 MNHEY, CDR2 SMNVEV (reference sequence). Here the CDR3 DNA reads TGTGCCAGCAGGGCCGTCGGGGCTTCACCCCTCCACTTT. This codes for CASRAVGASPLHF.

The chain uses TRBV29-1 and TRBJ2-2, with 7 bases that match TRBD1. Germline assignment: CDR1 SQVTM and CDR2 ANQGSEA. V shed 5 bases, J shed 0 bases, and the junction held 3 bases outside the gene matches. This CDR3 comprises 14 residues. The DNA for the CDR3 is TGCAGCGTTTTGACAGGGACGAACACCGGGGAGCTGTTTTTT. Translating gives CSVLTGTNTGELFF.

The CDR3 nucleotides read TGTGCCAGCAGCTCCCTCGGGGGTATCACCGGGGAGCTGTTTTTT. It specifies CASSSLGGITGELFF. The chain couples TRBV7-3 to TRBJ2-2; a weak D match, TRBD2 (6 bases). The CDR3 has 15 residues. The V and J ends lost 4 bases and 4 bases respectively, with 13 bases between them. Germline V gives CDR1 SGHTA, CDR2 FQGTGA.

This clone showed up just once. The genes are TRBV28 and TRBJ2-7; 9 nucleotides line up with TRBD1. V trimming: 6 bases; J trimming: 2 bases; junction bases outside the gene matches: 5. The V gene's germline CDR1 is MDHEN and CDR2 SYDVKM. The CDR3 totals 14 residues. CDR3: CASSGQGPPYEQYF. CDR3 bases: TGTGCCAGCAGCGGACAGGGGCCCCCCTACGAGCAGTACTTC.

J is TRBJ1-5 and V is TRBV6-2 or TRBV6-3, with D possibly being TRBD1 (6 bases). The V end was cut by 0 bases, the J end by 3 bases, with 9 bases between. Germline CDR1 MNHEY, CDR2 SVGEGT. The CDR3 is 15 residues long. CDR3 region: CASSYSGGPNQPQHF. CDR3 bases: TGTGCCAGCAGTTACTCGGGGGGCCCCAATCAGCCCCAGCATTTT.

This clone was found once. The genes are TRBV7-3 and TRBJ2-3; D gene uncertain. There are 14 residues in the CDR3. V gave up 6 bases and J gave up 4 bases, with 14 bases separating them. Germline V lookup: CDR1 SGHTA, CDR2 FQGTGA. The CDR3 protein is CASSPGGPPDTQYF. CDR3 coding DNA: TGTGCCAGCAGTCCTGGCGGACCCCCAGATACGCAGTATTTT.

The genes are TRBV30 and TRBJ2-7; D is undetermined. Trimming removed 7 bases from V and 2 bases from J, with 15 bases in between. Germline lookup yields CDR1 GTSNPN and CDR2 SVGIG (reference sequence). This CDR3 has 13 amino acids. CDR3 sequence reads: CASGLSYAYEQYF. For the CDR3, the DNA is TGTGCCTCCGGGTTAAGCTACGCCTACGAGCAGTACTTC.

The J gene is TRBJ2-7, the V gene TRBV7-9; TRBD1 is a possible D gene (5 bases). Germline values: CDR1 SEHNR, CDR2 FQNEAQ (reference sequence). The CDR3 is 13 residues long. V lost 0 bases, J lost 7 bases, and 10 bases lay in between. The CDR3 region is CASSLAGVGEQYF. The CDR3 DNA follows: TGTGCCAGCAGCTTAGCAGGGGTAGGGGAGCAGTACTTC. The full variable domain, its missing parts supplied by reference TRBV7-9 and TRBJ2-7, is DTGVSQNPRHKITKRGQNVTFRCDPISEHNRLYWYRQTLGQGPEFLTYFQNEAQLEKSRLLSDRFSAERPKGSFSTLEIQRTEQGDSAMYLCASSLAGVGEQYFGPGTRLTVT.

The chain joins TRBV2 to TRBJ1-1; perhaps TRBD1 as D (6 bases). The CDR3 runs 13 residues. Germline assignment: CDR1 SNHLY and CDR2 FYNNEI. V was trimmed by 10 bases and J by 1 base, leaving 13 bases between them. CDR3 bases: TGTGCCACCTCAGGGACACCGAACACTGAAGCTTTCTTT. Translation gives CATSGTPNTEAFF.

This clone was detected only once. The V and J genes are TRBV5-1 and TRBJ2-1; either TRBD1 or TRBD2 may supply D (6 bases each). This CDR3 region has 15 residues. Germline-derived CDR1 and CDR2 are SGHRS and YFSETQ. V was shortened by 0 bases and J by 7 bases, with 14 bases between the two germline ends. The CDR3 spells CASSLEGGPWNEQFF. DNA for the CDR3: TGCGCCAGCAGCTTGGAGGGGGGCCCCTGGAATGAGCAGTTCTTC.

This clone was counted only a few times. V and J are TRBV28 and TRBJ1-6; TRBD1 aligns across 9 bases. The CDR3 extends over 14 amino acids. Per the germline V gene, CDR1 is MDHEN and CDR2 is SYDVKM. J was trimmed by 11 bases and V by 3 bases; bases with no gene match: 5. The CDR3 sequence: CASSFWGQGTPLHF. CDR3 nucleotides: TGTGCCAGCAGTTTCTGGGGACAGGGCACACCCCTCCACTTT. The whole variable domain, remainder taken from reference TRBV28 and TRBJ1-6, is DVKVTQSSRYLVKRTGEKVFLECVQDMDHENMFWYRQDPGLGLRLIYFSYDVKMKEKGDIPEGYSVSREKKERFSLILESASTNQTSMYLCASSFWGQGTPLHFGNGTRLTVT.

The rearrangement uses TRBV7-3 and TRBJ1-6, with D possibly being TRBD1 (5 bases). Germline assignment: CDR1 SGHTA and CDR2 FQGTGA. V was clipped by 0 bases and J by 9 bases, with 12 bases between them. The CDR3 extends over 15 amino acids. The CDR3 protein is CASSLTGGKGSPLHF. The CDR3 bases are TGTGCCAGCAGCTTAACTGGGGGGAAGGGTTCACCCCTCCACTTT.

This clone showed up just once. The rearrangement links TRBV5-1 to TRBJ1-6; tentative D call: TRBD1 (5 bases). This CDR3 spans 16 amino acids. Trimming shortened V by 0 bases and J by 1 base, and 8 bases separated the two germline ends. Germline values: CDR1 SGHRS, CDR2 YFSETQ. The CDR3 reads CASSLGGDSYNSPLHF. The CDR3 nucleotides read TGCGCCAGCAGCTTGGGGGGGGATTCCTATAATTCACCCCTCCACTTT.

This clone was detected only once. The rearrangement links TRBV28 to TRBJ2-3; D is ambiguous. V lost 6 bases and J 6 bases, leaving 10 bases between the germline ends. Germline V CDR1 and CDR2: MDHEN, SYDVKM. CDR3 size: 12 residues. The CDR3 DNA reads as TGTGCCAGCAGCCGCTACGGGGATACGCAGTATTTT. This gives the protein CASSRYGDTQYF.

The V gene is TRBV12-5, the J gene TRBJ2-7, with D perhaps given as TRBD1 or TRBD2 (5 bases each). CDR3 size: 19 residues. Germline CDR1 LGHNT, CDR2 FRNRAP. Trimming cost V 1 base and J 3 bases, with 25 bases left between them. The CDR3 here is CASGLAPPASGTHHYEQYF. Written as DNA, the CDR3 is TGTGCTAGTGGTTTGGCCCCCCCCGCCTCGGGGACCCACCACTACGAGCAGTACTTC.

V and J are TRBV11-2 and TRBJ2-1, with 13 bases lining up with TRBD2. The CDR3 runs 15 residues. Germline V gives CDR1 SGHAT, CDR2 FQNNGV. V lost 4 bases, J lost 6 bases, and 3 bases stayed unmatched. The CDR3 protein is CASSSRTSGSNEQFF. CDR3 DNA: TGTGCCAGCAGCTCTAGGACTAGCGGGAGCAATGAGCAGTTCTTC.

The genes are TRBV3-1 (or the pseudogene TRBV3-2) and TRBJ2-1; tentatively, D is TRBD1 (6 bases). Trimming shortened V by 3 bases and J by 6 bases, and 9 bases separated the two germline ends. Per germline, CDR1 LGHDT and CDR2 YNNKEL (reference sequence). The CDR3 has 13 residues. In DNA, the CDR3 is TGTGCCAGCAGCCAGGCAGGGGTCAATGAGCAGTTCTTC. Its translation: CASSQAGVNEQFF.

A note on this clone: In the same sample, other DNA sequences code for this CDR3. The rearrangement uses TRBV7-3 and TRBJ2-7; D is undetermined. The CDR3 runs 13 residues. Trimming pared 0 bases from V and 6 bases from J, leaving 9 bases between. Germline loops: CDR1 SGHTA, CDR2 FQGTGA. In DNA form, the CDR3 reads TGTGCCAGCAGCTTAACGGGCGGTGGCGAGCAGTACTTC. It translates to CASSLTGGGEQYF.